This section outlines one TCR beta chain sequence together with its context. The antigen it recognizes is unknown. No base-level quality is on record; no much larger clone is a single base apart. To prepare the library, the immunoSEQ multiplex PCR assay was applied. TCRdb limited this immuneACCESS table to in-frame rearrangements with V and J called. A share of clones is missing; checked studies link under half to unresolved V genes, and the rest is unexplained. This sample has under 45,000 clones in its table, and about 87% of those were observed once. More than 0.9% of the sample goes to the ten largest clones. The record originates from a study of T cell changes during pregnancy in multiple sclerosis (dated by TCRdb to between 2018 and 2020). With respect to the entire study: In women with multiple sclerosis, the researchers looked at how the T cell repertoire shifted as pregnancy progressed.

The CDR3 measures 16 amino acids from cysteine to phenylalanine. Left in the record is the CDR3 DNA by itself, 48 bases read in frame from the first base. V and J are trimmed by 2 bases and 2 bases, and the gene matches miss 4 bases of the junction. In the germline V gene (reference sequence), CDR1 corresponds to LNHDA and CDR2 to SQIVND. The sequence derives from a female donor with multiple sclerosis, enrolled in a pregnancy study. The chain is assembled from TRBV19 and TRBJ1-5, with 9 bases matching TRBD1. The sequenced sample was CD4+ T cells from peripheral blood mononuclear cells, obtained in the second trimester of pregnancy. The nucleotide sequence reads TGTGCCAGTAGTATATACAGGGGGCTGGGCAATCAGCCCCAGCATTTT. It codes for CASSIYRGLGNQPQHF.